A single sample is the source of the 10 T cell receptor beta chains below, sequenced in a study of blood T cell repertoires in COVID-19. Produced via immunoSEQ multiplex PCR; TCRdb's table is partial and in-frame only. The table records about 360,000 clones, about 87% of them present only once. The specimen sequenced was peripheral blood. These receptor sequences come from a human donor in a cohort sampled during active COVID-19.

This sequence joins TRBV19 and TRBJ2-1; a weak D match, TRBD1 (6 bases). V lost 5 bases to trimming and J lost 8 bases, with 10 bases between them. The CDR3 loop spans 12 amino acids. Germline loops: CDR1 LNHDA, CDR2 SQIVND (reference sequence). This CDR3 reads CASSPPGDEQFF. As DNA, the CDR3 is TGTGCCAGTAGTCCACCAGGGGATGAGCAGTTCTTC.

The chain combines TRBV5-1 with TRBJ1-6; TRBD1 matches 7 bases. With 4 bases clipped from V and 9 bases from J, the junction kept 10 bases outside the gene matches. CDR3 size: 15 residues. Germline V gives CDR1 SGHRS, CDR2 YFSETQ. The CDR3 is CASSPEGTEGSPLHF. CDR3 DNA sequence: TGCGCCAGCAGCCCGGAGGGGACAGAGGGTTCACCCCTCCACTTT.

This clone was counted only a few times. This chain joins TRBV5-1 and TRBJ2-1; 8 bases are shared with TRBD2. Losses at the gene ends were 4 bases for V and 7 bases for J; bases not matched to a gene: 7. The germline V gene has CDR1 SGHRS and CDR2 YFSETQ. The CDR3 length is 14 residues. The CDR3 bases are TGCGCCAGCAGCCCCGGGACTAGTTTGAATGAGCAGTTCTTC. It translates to CASSPGTSLNEQFF.

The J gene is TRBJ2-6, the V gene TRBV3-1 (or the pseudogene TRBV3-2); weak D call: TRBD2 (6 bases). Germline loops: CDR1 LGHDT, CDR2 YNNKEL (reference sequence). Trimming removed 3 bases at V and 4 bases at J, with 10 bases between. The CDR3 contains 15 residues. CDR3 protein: CASSQEGRGANVLTF. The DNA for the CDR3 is TGTGCCAGCAGCCAGGAGGGGCGAGGGGCCAACGTCCTGACTTTC.

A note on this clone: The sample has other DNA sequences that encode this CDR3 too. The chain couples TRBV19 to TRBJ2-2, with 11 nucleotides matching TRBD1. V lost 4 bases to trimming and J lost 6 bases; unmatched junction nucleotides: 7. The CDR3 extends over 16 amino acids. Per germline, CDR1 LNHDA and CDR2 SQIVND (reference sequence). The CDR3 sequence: CASSTRTGGAPGELFF. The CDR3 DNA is TGTGCCAGTAGTACTCGGACAGGGGGCGCCCCCGGGGAGCTGTTTTTT. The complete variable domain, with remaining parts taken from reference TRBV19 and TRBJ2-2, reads DGGITQSPKYLFRKEGQNVTLSCEQNLNHDAMYWYRQDPGQGLRLIYYSQIVNDFQKGDIAEGYSVSREKKESFPLTVTSAQKNPTAFYLCASSTRTGGAPGELFFGEGSRLTVL.

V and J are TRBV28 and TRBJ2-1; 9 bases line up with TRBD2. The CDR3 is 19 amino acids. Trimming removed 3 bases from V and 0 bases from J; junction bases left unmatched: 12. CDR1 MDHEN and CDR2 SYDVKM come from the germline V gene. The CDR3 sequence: CASSFIFQSAGGSYNEQFF. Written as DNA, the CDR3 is TGTGCCAGCAGTTTTATTTTTCAGTCAGCGGGAGGCTCCTACAATGAGCAGTTCTTC.

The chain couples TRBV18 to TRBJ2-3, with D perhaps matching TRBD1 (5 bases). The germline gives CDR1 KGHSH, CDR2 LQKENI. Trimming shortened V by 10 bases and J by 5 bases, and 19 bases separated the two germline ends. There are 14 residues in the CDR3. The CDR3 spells CAISQGSERDTQYF. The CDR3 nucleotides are TGTGCCATCAGCCAGGGCTCAGAAAGAGATACGCAGTATTTT.

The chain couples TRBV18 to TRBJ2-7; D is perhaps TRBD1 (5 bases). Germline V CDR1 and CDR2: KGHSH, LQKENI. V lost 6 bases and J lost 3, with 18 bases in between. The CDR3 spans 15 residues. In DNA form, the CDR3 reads TGTGCCAGCTCGGATATCCGGCAGGGCGGCTACGAGCAGTACTTC. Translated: CASSDIRQGGYEQYF.

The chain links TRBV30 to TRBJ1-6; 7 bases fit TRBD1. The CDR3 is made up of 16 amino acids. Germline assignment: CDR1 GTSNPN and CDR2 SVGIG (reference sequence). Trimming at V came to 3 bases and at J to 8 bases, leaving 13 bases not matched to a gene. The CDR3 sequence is CAWRAPGQYFHSPLHF. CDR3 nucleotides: TGTGCCTGGAGAGCTCCGGGACAGTACTTTCATTCACCCCTCCACTTT.

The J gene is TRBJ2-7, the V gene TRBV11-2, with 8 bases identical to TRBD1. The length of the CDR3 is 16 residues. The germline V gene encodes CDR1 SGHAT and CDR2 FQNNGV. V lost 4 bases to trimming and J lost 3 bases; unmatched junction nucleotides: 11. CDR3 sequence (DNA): TGTGCCAGCAGCTCCGTCGGACAGGGAGTATTCTACGAGCAGTACTTC. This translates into CASSSVGQGVFYEQYF.